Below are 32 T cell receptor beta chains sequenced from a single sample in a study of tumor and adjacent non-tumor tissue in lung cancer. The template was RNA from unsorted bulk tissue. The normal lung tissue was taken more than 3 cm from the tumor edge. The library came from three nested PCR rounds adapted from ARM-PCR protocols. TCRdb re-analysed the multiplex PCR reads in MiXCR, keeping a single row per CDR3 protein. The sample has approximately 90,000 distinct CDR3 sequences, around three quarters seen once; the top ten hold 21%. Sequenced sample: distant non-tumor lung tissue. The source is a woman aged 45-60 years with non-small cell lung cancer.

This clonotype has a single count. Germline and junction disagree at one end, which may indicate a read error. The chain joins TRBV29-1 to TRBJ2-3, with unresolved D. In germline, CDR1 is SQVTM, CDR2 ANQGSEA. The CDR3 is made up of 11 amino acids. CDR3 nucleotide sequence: TGCAGCGTTAAGCAAAGCTATACGCAATATTTT. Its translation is CSVKQSYTQYF.

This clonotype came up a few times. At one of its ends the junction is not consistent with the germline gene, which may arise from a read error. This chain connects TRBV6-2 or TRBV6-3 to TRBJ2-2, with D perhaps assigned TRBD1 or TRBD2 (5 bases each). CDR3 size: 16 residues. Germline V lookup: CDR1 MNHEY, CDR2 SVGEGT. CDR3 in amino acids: CVSSRLGHRLTGELFF. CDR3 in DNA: TGTGTCAGCAGTCGTCTTGGACACAGGCTAACCGGGGAACTGTTTTTT.

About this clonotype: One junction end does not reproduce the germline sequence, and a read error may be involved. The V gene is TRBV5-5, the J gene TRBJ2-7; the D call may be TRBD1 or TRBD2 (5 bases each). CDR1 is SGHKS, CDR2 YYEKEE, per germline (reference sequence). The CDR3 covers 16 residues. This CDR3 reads CASRSSIFDRAYERYF. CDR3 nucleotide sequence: TGTGCCAGCAGGTCCTCCATTTTCGACAGAGCCTACGAGCGGTACTTT.

The CDR3 DNA reads TGTACCGGCAGCAGCCGGGACAGCATCTACGAGCAGTACTTC. It encodes CTGSSRDSIYEQYF. The chain carries TRBV6-6 and TRBJ2-7; 7 bases are shared with TRBD1. The CDR3 is made up of 14 amino acids. Germline V gene data show CDR1 as MNHNY and CDR2 as SVGAGI (reference sequence).

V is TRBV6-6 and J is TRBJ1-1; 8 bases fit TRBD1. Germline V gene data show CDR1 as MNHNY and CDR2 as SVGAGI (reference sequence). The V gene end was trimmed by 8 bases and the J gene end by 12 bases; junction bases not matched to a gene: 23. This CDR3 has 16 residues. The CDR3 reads CASGSSRTGGYTDTFF. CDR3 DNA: TGTGCCAGCGGCTCCTCTCGAACAGGGGGATACACTGATACTTTCTTT.

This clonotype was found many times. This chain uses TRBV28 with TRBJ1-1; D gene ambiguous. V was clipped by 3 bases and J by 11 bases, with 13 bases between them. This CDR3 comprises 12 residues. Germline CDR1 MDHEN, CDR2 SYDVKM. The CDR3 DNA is TGTGCCAGCAGTTTTCATCCCGAGGTGGCTTTCTTT. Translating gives CASSFHPEVAFF.

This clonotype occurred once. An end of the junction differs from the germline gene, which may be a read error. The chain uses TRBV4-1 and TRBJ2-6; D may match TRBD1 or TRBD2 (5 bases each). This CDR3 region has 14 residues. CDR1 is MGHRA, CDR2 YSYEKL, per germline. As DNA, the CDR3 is TGCGCCAGCAGACAGGACTCTGCGGCCAACGTCATGACTTTC. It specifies CASRQDSAANVMTF.

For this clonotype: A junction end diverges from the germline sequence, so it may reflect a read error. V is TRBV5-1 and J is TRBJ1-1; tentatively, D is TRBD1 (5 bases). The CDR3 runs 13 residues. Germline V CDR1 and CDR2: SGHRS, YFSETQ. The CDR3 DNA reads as TGCGTCAGCAGCTCAGGGCAAATCGCTGAAGCTTTCTTT. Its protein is CVSSSGQIAEAFF.

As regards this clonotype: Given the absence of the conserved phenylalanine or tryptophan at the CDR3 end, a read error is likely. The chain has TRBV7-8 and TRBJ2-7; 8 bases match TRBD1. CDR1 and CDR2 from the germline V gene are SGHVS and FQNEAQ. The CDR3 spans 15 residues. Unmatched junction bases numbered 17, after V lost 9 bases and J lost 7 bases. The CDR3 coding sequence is TGTGCCAGTACCTCCTTGACAGGGGAAGAGTGGGAGCAGTACTAC. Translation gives CASTSLTGEEWEQYY.

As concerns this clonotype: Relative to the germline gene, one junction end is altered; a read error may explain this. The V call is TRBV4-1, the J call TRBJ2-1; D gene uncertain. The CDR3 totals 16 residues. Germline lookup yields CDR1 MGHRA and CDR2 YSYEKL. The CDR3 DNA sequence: TGCGCCAACAGCTCCCTCGGCAGCCCCAGTCGCAATGAGCAGTTCTTC. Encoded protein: CANSSLGSPSRNEQFF.

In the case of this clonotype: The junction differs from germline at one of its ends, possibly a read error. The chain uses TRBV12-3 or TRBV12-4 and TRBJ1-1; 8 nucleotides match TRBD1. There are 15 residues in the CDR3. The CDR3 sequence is CASSLRDRGDTKAFF. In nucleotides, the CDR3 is TGTGCCAGCAGTTTGCGTGACAGGGGTGACACTAAAGCTTTCTTT.

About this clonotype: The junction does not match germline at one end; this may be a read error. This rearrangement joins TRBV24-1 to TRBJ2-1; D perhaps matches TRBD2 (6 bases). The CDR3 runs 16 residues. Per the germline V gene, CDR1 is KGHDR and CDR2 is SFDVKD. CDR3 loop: CATSDLRTNGTIEQFF. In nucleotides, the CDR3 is TGTGCCACTAGTGATTTGAGGACTAACGGTACGATTGAGCAGTTCTTC.

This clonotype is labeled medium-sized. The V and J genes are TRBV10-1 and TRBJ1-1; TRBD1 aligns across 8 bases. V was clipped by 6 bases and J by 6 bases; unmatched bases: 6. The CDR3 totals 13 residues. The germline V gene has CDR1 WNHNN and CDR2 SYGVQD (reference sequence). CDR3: CASSPDRGAEAFF. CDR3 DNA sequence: TGCGCCAGCAGCCCCGACAGGGGCGCTGAAGCTTTCTTT.

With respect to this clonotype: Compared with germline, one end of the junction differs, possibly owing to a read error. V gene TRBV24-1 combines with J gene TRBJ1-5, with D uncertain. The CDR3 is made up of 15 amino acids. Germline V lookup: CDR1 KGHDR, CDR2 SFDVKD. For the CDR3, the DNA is TGTGCAACCAGTGATAACGTAGGTGGCAATCAGCCCCAGGATTTT. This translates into CATSDNVGGNQPQDF.

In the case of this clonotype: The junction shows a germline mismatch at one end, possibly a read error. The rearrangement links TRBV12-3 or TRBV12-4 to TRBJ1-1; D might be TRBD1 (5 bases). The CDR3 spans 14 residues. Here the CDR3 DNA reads TGCGCCGGCAGCACCAGGGCCTCCGGGACTGAAGCTTTCTTT. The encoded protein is CAGSTRASGTEAFF.

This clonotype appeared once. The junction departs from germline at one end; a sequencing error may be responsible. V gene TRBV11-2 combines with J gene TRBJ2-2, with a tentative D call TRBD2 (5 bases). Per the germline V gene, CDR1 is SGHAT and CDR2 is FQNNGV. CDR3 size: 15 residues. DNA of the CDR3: TGTGCCAGCACCATAGGGAGTGGGAAGGCCGGGAAGCTGTTTTTT. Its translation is CASTIGSGKAGKLFF.

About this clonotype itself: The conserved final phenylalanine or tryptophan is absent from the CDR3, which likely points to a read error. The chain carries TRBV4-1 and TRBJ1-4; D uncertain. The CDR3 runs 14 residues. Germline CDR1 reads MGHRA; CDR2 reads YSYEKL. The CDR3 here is CASSEAGKNEKLFV. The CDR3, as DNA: TGCGCCAGCAGCGAAGCCGGGAAAAATGAAAAGCTGTTTGTT.

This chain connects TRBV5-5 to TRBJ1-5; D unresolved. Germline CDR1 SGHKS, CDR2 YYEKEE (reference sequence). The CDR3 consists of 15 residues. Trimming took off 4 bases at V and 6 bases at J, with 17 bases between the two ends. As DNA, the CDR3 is TGTGCCAGCAGCCCGGGAACGGTTCCTAGTCAGCCCCAGCATTTT. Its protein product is CASSPGTVPSQPQHF.

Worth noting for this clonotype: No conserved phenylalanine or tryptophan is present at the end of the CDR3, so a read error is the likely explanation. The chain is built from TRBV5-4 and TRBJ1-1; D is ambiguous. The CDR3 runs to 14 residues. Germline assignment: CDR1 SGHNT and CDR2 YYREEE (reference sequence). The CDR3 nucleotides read TGTGCCAGCAGTTTGGAGGTCAACCCCACGGAAGCTTTCCTT. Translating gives CASSLEVNPTEAFL.

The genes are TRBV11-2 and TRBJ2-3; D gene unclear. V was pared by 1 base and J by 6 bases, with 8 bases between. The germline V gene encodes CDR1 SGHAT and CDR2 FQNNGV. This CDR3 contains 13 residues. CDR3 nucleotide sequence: TGTGCCAGCAGCTTAGGACCGGATGATACGCAGTATTTT. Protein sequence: CASSLGPDDTQYF.

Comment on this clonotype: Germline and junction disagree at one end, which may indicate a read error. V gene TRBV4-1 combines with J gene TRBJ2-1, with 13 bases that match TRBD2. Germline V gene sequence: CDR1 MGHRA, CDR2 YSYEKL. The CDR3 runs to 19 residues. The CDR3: CAGSHPGLAGWPFNNEQFF. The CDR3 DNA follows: TGCGCCGGCAGCCACCCGGGACTAGCGGGATGGCCATTCAACAATGAGCAGTTCTTC.

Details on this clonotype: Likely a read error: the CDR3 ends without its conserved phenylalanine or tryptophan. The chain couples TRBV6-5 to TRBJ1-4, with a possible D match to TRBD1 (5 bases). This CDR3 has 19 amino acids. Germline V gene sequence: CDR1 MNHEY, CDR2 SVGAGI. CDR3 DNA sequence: TGTGGCAGCAGTGACGAAGGGTCGAGGACATGGGCAACTAATGAAAAACTGTTTTTG. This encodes CGSSDEGSRTWATNEKLFL.

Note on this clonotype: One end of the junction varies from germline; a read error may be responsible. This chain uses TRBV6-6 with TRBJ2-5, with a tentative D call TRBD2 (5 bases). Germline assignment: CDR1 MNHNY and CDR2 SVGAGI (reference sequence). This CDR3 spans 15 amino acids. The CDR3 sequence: CASSPQDPAGETQYF. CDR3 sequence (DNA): TGTGCCAGCAGTCCCCAGGACCCAGCTGGGGAGACTCAGTACTTT.

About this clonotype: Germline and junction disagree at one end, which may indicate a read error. The CDR3 protein is CTSSPTPGQPNEKLFF. For the CDR3, the DNA is TGTACAAGCAGCCCAACACCGGGACAGCCTAATGAGAAACTATTTTTT. V usage is TRBV4-2 and J usage is TRBJ1-4; 7 bases line up with TRBD1. CDR1 is LGHNA and CDR2 is YNFKEQ in the germline V gene. This CDR3 comprises 16 residues.

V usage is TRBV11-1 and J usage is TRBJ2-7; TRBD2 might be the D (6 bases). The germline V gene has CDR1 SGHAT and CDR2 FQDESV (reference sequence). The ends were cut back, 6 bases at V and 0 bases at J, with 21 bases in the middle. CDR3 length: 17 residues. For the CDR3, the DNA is TGTGCCAGCAGTTGGGAAAATCCGGGGGTTCGCTCCTACGAGCAGTACTTC. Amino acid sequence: CASSWENPGVRSYEQYF. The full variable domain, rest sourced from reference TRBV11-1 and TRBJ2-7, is EAEVAQSPRYKITEKSQAVAFWCDPISGHATLYWYRQILGQGPELLVQFQDESVVDDSQLPKDRFSAERLKGVDSTLKIQPAELGDSAMYLCASSWENPGVRSYEQYFGPGTRLTVT.

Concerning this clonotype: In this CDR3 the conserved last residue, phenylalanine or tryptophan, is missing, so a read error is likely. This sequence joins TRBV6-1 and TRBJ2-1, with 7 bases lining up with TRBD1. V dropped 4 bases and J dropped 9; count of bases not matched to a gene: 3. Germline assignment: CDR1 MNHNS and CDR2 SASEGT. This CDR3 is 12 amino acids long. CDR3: CASSVTGSEQFL. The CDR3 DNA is TGTGCCAGCAGTGTGACAGGGAGTGAGCAGTTCTTA.

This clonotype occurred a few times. The chain's CDR3 is CASSLGTAQPQHF. In nucleotides, the CDR3 is TGTGCCAGCAGCCTAGGGACTGCTCAGCCCCAGCATTTT. This chain connects TRBV7-6 to TRBJ1-5; TRBD1 is a possible D gene (5 bases). The V end lost 5 bases, the J end lost 6 bases, and 11 bases lay between the germline ends. This CDR3 has 13 amino acids. Germline V CDR1 and CDR2: SGHVS, FNYEAQ. Supplemented by reference TRBV7-6 and TRBJ1-5, the full variable domain reads GAGVSQSPRYKVTKRGQDVALRCDPISGHVSLYWYRQALGQGPEFLTYFNYEAQQDKSGLPNDRFSAERPEGSISTLTIQRTEQRDSAMYRCASSLGTAQPQHFGDGTRLSIL.

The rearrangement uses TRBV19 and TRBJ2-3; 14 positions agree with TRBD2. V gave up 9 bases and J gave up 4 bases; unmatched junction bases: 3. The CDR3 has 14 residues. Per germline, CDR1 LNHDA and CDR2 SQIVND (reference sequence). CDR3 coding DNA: TGTGCCAGCCGGGGACTAGCGGGAGCAGATACGCAGTATTTT. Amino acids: CASRGLAGADTQYF. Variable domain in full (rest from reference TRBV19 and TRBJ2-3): DGGITQSPKYLFRKEGQNVTLSCEQNLNHDAMYWYRQDPGQGLRLIYYSQIVNDFQKGDIAEGYSVSREKKESFPLTVTSAQKNPTAFYLCASRGLAGADTQYFGPGTRLTVL.

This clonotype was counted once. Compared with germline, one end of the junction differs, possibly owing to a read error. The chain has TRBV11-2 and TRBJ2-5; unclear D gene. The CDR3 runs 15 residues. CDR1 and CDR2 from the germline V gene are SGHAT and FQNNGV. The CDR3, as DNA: TGTGCCTGCAGCCCCAAGCCCACCTCACAAGAGACCCAGTACTTC. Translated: CACSPKPTSQETQYF.

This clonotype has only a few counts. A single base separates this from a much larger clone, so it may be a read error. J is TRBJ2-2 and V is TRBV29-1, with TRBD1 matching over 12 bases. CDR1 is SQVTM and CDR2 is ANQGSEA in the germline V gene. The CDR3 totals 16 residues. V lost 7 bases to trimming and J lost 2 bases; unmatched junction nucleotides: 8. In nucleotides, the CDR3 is TGCAGCGCTGCCGGGACAGGGGGCGCAAACACCGGGGAGCTGTTTTTT. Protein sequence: CSAAGTGGANTGELFF.

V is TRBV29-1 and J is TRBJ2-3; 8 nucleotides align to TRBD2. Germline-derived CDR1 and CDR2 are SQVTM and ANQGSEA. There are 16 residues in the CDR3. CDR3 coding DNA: TGCGACGTTGAAAATAGGCTAGCGGGTAATACAGATACGCAGTATTTT. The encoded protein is CDVENRLAGNTDTQYF.

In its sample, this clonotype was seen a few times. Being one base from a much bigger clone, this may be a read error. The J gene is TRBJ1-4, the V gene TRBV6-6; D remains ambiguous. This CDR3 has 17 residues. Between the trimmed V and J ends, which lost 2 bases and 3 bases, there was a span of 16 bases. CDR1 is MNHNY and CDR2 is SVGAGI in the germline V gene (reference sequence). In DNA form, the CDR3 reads TGTGCCAGCAGTTACCCTGACACACCGGAAGCTAATGAAAAACTGTTTTTT. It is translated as CASSYPDTPEANEKLFF.